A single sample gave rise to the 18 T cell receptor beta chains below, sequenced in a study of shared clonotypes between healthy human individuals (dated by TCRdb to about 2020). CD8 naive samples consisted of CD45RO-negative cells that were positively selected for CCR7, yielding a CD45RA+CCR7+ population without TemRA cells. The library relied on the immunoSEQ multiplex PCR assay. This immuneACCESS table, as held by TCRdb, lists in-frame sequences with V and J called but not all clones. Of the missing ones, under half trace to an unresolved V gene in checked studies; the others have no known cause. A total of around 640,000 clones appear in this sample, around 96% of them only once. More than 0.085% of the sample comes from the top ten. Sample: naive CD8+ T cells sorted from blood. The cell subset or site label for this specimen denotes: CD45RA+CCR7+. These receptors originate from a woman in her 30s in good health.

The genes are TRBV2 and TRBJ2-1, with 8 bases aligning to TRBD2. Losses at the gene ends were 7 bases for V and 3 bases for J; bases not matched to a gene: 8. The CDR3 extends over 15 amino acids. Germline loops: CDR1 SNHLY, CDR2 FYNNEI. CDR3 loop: CASNPGAGVYNEQFF. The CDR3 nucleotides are TGTGCCAGCAATCCGGGAGCGGGGGTCTACAATGAGCAGTTCTTC.

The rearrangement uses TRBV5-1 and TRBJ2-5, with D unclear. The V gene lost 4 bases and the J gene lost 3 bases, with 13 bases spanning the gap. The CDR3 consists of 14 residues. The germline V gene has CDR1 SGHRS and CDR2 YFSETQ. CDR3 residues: CASSRGTDEETQYF. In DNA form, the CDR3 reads TGCGCCAGCAGCCGAGGCACAGATGAAGAGACCCAGTACTTC.

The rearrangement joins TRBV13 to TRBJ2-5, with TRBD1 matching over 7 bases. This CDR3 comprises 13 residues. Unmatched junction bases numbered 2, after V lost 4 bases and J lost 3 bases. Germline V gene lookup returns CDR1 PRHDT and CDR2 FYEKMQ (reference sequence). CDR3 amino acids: CASSSGTEETQYF. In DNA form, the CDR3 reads TGTGCCAGCAGCTCCGGGACAGAAGAGACCCAGTACTTC.

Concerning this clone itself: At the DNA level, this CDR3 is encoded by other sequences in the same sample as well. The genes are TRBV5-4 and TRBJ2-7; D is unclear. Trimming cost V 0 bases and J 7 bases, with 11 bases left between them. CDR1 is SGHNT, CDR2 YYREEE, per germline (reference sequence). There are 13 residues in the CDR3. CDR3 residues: CASSLAGLGEQYF. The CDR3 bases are TGTGCCAGCAGCTTGGCTGGGCTCGGAGAGCAGTACTTC.

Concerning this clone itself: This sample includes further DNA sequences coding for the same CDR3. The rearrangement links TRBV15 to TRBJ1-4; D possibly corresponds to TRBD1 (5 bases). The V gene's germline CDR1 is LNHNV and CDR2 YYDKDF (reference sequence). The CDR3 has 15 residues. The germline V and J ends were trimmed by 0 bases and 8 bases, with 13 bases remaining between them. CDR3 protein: CATSREGQGGEKLFF. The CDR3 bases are TGTGCCACCAGCAGAGAGGGGCAGGGAGGGGAAAAACTGTTTTTT.

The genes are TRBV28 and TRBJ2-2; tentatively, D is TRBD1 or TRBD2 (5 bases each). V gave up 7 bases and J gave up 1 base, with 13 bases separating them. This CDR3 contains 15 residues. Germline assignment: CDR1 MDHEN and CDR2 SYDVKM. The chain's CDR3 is CASTQWGRNTGELFF. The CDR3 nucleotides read TGTGCCAGCACCCAGTGGGGACGGAACACCGGGGAGCTGTTTTTT.

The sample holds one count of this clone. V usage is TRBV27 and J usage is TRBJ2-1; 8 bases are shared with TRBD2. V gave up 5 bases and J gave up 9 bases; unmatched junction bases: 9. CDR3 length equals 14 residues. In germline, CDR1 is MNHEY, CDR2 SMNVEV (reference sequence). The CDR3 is CASSLAGPVGEQFF. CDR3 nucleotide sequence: TGTGCCAGCAGTCTAGCGGGCCCCGTCGGTGAGCAGTTCTTC.

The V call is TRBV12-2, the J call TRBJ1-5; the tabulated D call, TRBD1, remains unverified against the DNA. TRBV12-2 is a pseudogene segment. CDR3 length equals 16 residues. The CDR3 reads CASRLGGQVNNQPQHF. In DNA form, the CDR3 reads TGTGCAAGTCGCTTAGGAGGACAGGTGAACAATCAGCCCCAGCATTTT.

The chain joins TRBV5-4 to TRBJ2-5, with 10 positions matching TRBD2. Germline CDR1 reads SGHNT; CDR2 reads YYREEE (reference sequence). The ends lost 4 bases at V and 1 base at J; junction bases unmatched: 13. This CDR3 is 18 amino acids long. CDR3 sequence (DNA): TGTGCCAGCAGCGCAGCGTCTAGCGGGAGCCGCTTCCAAGAGACCCAGTACTTC. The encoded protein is CASSAASSGSRFQETQYF.

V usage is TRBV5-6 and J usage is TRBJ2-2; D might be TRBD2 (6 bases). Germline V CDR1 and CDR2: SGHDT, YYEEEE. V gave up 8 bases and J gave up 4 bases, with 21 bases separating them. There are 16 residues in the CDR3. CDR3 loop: CARRGREDRLTGELFF. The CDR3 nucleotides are TGTGCCAGGAGAGGTAGGGAGGACCGACTCACCGGGGAGCTGTTTTTT.

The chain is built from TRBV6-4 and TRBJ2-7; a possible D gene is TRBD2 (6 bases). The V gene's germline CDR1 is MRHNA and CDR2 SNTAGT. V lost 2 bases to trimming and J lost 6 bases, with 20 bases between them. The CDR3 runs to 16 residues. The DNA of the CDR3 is TGTGCCAGCAGTGACACATTGACCTGGAGGGCCTCCGAGCAGTACTTC. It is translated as CASSDTLTWRASEQYF.

The CDR3 sequence: CASSLAGGDTGELFF. Written as DNA, the CDR3 is TGCGCCAGCAGCTTGGCTGGGGGAGACACCGGGGAGCTGTTTTTT. The V and J genes are TRBV5-1 and TRBJ2-2, with D tentatively TRBD1 or TRBD2 (5 bases each). The length of the CDR3 is 15 residues. The germline V gene encodes CDR1 SGHRS and CDR2 YFSETQ. Trimming pared 0 bases from V and 3 bases from J, leaving 9 bases between.

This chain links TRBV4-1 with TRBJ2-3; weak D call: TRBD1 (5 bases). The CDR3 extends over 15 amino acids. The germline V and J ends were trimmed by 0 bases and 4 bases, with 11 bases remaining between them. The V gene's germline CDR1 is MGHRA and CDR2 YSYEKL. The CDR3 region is CASSQDQGVSDTQYF. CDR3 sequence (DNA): TGCGCCAGCAGCCAAGATCAAGGGGTGTCAGATACGCAGTATTTT.

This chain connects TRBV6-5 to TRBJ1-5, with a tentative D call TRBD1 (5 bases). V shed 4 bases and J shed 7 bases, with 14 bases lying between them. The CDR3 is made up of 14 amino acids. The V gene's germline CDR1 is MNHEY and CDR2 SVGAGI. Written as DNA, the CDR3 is TGTGCCAGCAGTTCCGGGACCGGCGGGCAGCCCCAGCATTTT. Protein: CASSSGTGGQPQHF.

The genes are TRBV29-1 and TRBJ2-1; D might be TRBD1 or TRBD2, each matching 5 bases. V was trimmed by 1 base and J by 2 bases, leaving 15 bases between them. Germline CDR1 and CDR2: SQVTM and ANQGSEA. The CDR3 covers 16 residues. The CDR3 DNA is TGCAGCGTTGAAGGGGGGTTAGGTTCCCCCTACAATGAGCAGTTCTTC. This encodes CSVEGGLGSPYNEQFF.

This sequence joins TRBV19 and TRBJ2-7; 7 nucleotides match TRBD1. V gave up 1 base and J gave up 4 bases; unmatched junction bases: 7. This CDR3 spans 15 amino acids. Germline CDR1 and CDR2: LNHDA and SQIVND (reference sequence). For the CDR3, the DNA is TGTGCCAGTAGTATAGCCGAGGGACAGCCTTACGAGCAGTACTTC. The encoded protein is CASSIAEGQPYEQYF. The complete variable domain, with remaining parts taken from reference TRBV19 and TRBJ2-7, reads DGGITQSPKYLFRKEGQNVTLSCEQNLNHDAMYWYRQDPGQGLRLIYYSQIVNDFQKGDIAEGYSVSREKKESFPLTVTSAQKNPTAFYLCASSIAEGQPYEQYFGPGTRLTVT.

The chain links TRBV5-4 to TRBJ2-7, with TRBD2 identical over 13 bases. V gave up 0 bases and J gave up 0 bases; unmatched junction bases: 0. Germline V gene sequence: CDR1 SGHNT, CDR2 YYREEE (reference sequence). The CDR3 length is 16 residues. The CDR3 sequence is CASSLGLAGGSYEQYF. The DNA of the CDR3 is TGTGCCAGCAGCTTGGGACTAGCGGGGGGCTCCTACGAGCAGTACTTC.

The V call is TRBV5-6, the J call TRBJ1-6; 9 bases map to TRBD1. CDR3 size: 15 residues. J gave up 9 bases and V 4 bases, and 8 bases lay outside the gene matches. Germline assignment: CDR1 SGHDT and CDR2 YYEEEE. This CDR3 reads CASSRSWTGASPLHF. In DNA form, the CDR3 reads TGTGCCAGCAGCCGAAGCTGGACAGGGGCTTCACCCCTCCACTTT.